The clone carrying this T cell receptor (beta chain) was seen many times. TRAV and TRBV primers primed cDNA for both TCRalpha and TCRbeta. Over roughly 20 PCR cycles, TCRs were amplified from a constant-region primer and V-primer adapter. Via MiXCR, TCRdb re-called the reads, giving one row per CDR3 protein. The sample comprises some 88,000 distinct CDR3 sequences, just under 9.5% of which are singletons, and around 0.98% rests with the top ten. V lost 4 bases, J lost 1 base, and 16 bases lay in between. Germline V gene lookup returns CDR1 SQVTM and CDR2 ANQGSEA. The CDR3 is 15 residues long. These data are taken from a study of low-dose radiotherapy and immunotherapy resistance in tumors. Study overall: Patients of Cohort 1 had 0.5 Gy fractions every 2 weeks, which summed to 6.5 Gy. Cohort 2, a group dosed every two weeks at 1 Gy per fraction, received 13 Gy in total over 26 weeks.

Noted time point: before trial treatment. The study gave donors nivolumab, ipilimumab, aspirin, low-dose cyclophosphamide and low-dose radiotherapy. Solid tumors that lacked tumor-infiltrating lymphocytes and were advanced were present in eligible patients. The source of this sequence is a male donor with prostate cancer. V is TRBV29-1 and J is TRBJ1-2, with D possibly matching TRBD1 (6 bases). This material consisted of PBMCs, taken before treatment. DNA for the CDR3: TGCAGCGTTGTAGGGTGGGACACCGGTAACTATGGCTACACCTTC. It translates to CSVVGWDTGNYGYTF. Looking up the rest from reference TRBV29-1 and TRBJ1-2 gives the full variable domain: SAVISQKPSRDICQRGTSLTIQCQVDSQVTMMFWYRQQPGQSLTLIATANQGSEATYESGFVIDKFPISRPNLTFSTLTVSNMSPEDSSIYLCSVVGWDTGNYGYTFGSGTRLTVV.